The rows below give T cell receptor beta chains drawn from one sample of a study of blood T cell repertoires in COVID-19. Clones were read by immunoSEQ multiplex PCR, and TCRdb kept only the in-frame ones, dropping some. The sample carries around 260,000 clones, about 86% recorded once. Source material: PBMCs or T cells enriched from blood (not recorded which). All receptors derive from a man aged 30-40 years with acute COVID-19. Each CDR3 is given with its conserved first and last residue. Each record gives: D gene, J gene, V gene, CDR3 protein, CDR3 DNA. D genes are given only for firm matches.

d_gene: TRBD1
j_gene: TRBJ2-2
v_gene: TRBV25-1
CDR3aa: CASSPAGGQGNTGELFF
CDR3nt: TGTGCCAGCAGTCCCGCAGGTGGACAGGGGAACACCGGGGAGCTGTTTTTT

d_gene: NA
j_gene: TRBJ2-1
v_gene: TRBV7-3
CDR3aa: CASSLGPSSVAYNEQFF
CDR3nt: TGTGCCAGCAGCTTAGGACCTAGCTCCGTAGCCTACAATGAGCAGTTCTTC

d_gene: NA
j_gene: TRBJ1-6
v_gene: TRBV18
CDR3aa: CASSPQGTTDSPLHF
CDR3nt: TGTGCCAGCTCACCCCAGGGAACGACTGATTCACCCCTCCACTTT

d_gene: TRBD2
j_gene: TRBJ2-3
v_gene: TRBV19
CDR3aa: CASKRTSGGAGIYTQYF
CDR3nt: TGTGCCAGTAAAAGGACTAGCGGGGGGGCCGGCATATATACGCAGTATTTT

d_gene: TRBD1
j_gene: TRBJ1-2
v_gene: TRBV6-5
CDR3aa: CASTDRGNGYTF
CDR3nt: TGTGCCAGCACCGACAGGGGCAATGGCTACACCTTC

d_gene: NA
j_gene: TRBJ1-2
v_gene: TRBV19
CDR3aa: CASSMWGQPGKDGYTF
CDR3nt: TGTGCCAGTAGTATGTGGGGCCAGCCGGGTAAGGATGGCTACACCTTC

d_gene: NA
j_gene: TRBJ2-5
v_gene: TRBV15
CDR3aa: CATSRGALETQYF
CDR3nt: TGTGCCACCAGCAGAGGGGCCTTGGAGACCCAGTACTTC

d_gene: NA
j_gene: TRBJ1-2
v_gene: TRBV2
CDR3aa: CASSGWLTGNYGYTF
CDR3nt: TGTGCCAGCAGTGGATGGCTTACAGGGAACTATGGCTACACCTTC

d_gene: TRBD2
j_gene: TRBJ2-1
v_gene: TRBV11-2
CDR3aa: CASSLEGLAGVQFF
CDR3nt: TGTGCCAGCAGCTTAGAGGGACTAGCGGGAGTGCAGTTCTTC

d_gene: NA
j_gene: TRBJ1-1
v_gene: TRBV19
CDR3aa: CASSSVGRVTEAFF
CDR3nt: TGTGCCAGTAGTTCCGTGGGTCGGGTCACTGAAGCTTTCTTT

d_gene: NA
j_gene: TRBJ1-4
v_gene: TRBV19
CDR3aa: CASSATGKTNEKLFF
CDR3nt: TGTGCCAGTAGTGCGACCGGGAAAACTAATGAAAAACTGTTTTTT

d_gene: TRBD2
j_gene: TRBJ2-1
v_gene: TRBV18
CDR3aa: CASSTPRGSSYNEQFF
CDR3nt: TGTGCCAGCTCTACACCCCGCGGGAGCTCCTACAATGAGCAGTTCTTC

d_gene: NA
j_gene: TRBJ1-5
v_gene: TRBV19
CDR3aa: CASSNRTASNQPQHF
CDR3nt: TGTGCCAGTAGTAACCGGACAGCTAGCAATCAGCCCCAGCATTTT

d_gene: NA
j_gene: TRBJ2-1
v_gene: TRBV6-4
CDR3aa: CASSVFSGNNEQFF
CDR3nt: TGTGCCAGCAGTGTTTTTAGCGGTAACAATGAGCAGTTCTTC